Below, 18 T cell receptor beta chains from the same sample are listed, as sequenced in a study of T cell changes during pregnancy in multiple sclerosis. The assay was immunoSEQ multiplex PCR, and TCRdb's table has in-frame clones only and misses some. The sample holds tens of thousands of clones, 88% seen once. Sequencing used CD4+ T cells from peripheral blood mononuclear cells, obtained before pregnancy. The origin of the receptors is a female donor with multiple sclerosis, enrolled in a pregnancy study.

This clone has only a few counts. The chain is built from TRBV27 and TRBJ1-5; D is possibly TRBD1 (6 bases). V dropped 5 bases and J dropped 3 bases, with 14 bases sitting between them. The germline gives CDR1 MNHEY, CDR2 SMNVEV (reference sequence). The length of the CDR3 is 15 residues. CDR3 amino acids: CASSQTTGANQPQHF. The DNA of the CDR3 is TGTGCCAGCAGTCAGACGACAGGCGCCAATCAGCCCCAGCATTTT.

CDR3 nucleotides: TGTGCCATCAGCACCCCTGACAGGGGGAAGGAGACCCAGTACTTC. Protein: CAISTPDRGKETQYF. The chain carries TRBV10-3 and TRBJ2-5; 9 bases match TRBD1. This CDR3 is 15 amino acids long. With V trimmed by 6 bases and J by 5 bases, 10 bases remained unmatched. CDR1 is ENHRY, CDR2 SYGVKD, per germline.

The gene calls are TRBV25-1 and TRBJ1-5, with TRBD1 matching over 8 bases. V shed 1 base and J 6 bases; nucleotides not matched to a gene: 8. The CDR3 covers 16 residues. CDR1 and CDR2 from the germline V gene are MGHDK and SYGVNS. CDR3: CASSESSRGLGQPQHF. CDR3 DNA sequence: TGTGCCAGCAGTGAATCGTCCAGGGGGCTGGGTCAGCCCCAGCATTTT.

The chain links TRBV30 to TRBJ2-7; 7 nucleotides align to TRBD2. The CDR3 spans 12 residues. Germline-derived CDR1 and CDR2 are GTSNPN and SVGIG (reference sequence). V dropped 2 bases and J dropped 9; count of bases not matched to a gene: 7. CDR3 nucleotides: TGTGCCTGGAGTACCCCTGGGAGGGGGCAGTACTTC. Translating gives CAWSTPGRGQYF. Supplemented by reference TRBV30 and TRBJ2-7, the full variable domain reads SQTIHQWPATLVQPVGSPLSLECTVEGTSNPNLYWYRQAAGRGLQLLFYSVGIGQISSEVPQNLSASRPQDRQFILSSKKLLLSDSGFYLCAWSTPGRGQYFGPGTRLTVT.

This chain joins TRBV5-1 and TRBJ2-1; 11 nucleotides agree with TRBD2. The trim removed 6 bases at V and 5 bases at J, leaving 4 bases unmatched. The CDR3 is 14 amino acids. Germline loops: CDR1 SGHRS, CDR2 YFSETQ. In DNA form, the CDR3 reads TGCGCCAGCAACCCGGGACTAGCGGACAATGAGCAGTTCTTC. The encoded protein is CASNPGLADNEQFF.

This chain joins TRBV5-1 and TRBJ1-2, with a possible D match to TRBD1 (6 bases). The CDR3 spans 12 residues. V was pared by 7 bases and J by 7 bases, with 14 bases between. The germline V gene encodes CDR1 SGHRS and CDR2 YFSETQ. CDR3 loop: CASGNGGAGYTF. The CDR3 coding sequence is TGCGCCAGCGGTAACGGGGGGGCTGGCTACACCTTC.

The chain is built from TRBV28 and TRBJ2-5; D possibly corresponds to TRBD1 (5 bases). V lost 5 bases and J lost 9, with 16 bases in between. The CDR3 contains 13 residues. In germline, CDR1 is MDHEN, CDR2 SYDVKM. CDR3 in amino acids: CASSPTPGKSQYF. CDR3 nucleotides: TGTGCCAGCAGTCCGACCCCAGGGAAGTCCCAGTACTTC. The whole variable domain, remainder taken from reference TRBV28 and TRBJ2-5, is DVKVTQSSRYLVKRTGEKVFLECVQDMDHENMFWYRQDPGLGLRLIYFSYDVKMKEKGDIPEGYSVSREKKERFSLILESASTNQTSMYLCASSPTPGKSQYFGPGTRLLVL.

J is TRBJ1-1 and V is TRBV18; 7 bases are a match to TRBD1. Germline V CDR1 and CDR2: KGHSH, LQKENI. The CDR3 extends over 16 amino acids. V lost 2 bases and J lost 3; bases outside the gene matches: 9. In DNA, the CDR3 is TGTGCCAGCTCACCAAGAGGGGGCGGTTGGGACACTGAAGCTTTCTTT. Amino acids: CASSPRGGGWDTEAFF.

This clone was recorded once. J is TRBJ2-4 and V is TRBV27; the match to TRBD1 covers 7 bases. Looked up from germline, CDR1 is MNHEY and CDR2 is SMNVEV (reference sequence). CDR3 length: 17 amino acids. V lost 5 bases and J lost 0; bases outside the gene matches: 10. Here the CDR3 reads CASSPGQSIQAKNIQYF. The CDR3 DNA reads TGTGCCAGCAGTCCGGGACAGAGTATACAAGCCAAAAACATTCAGTACTTC.

The chain combines TRBV5-1 with TRBJ1-5; 7 bases are a match to TRBD1. The V gene's germline CDR1 is SGHRS and CDR2 YFSETQ. The trim removed 9 bases at V and 0 bases at J, leaving 9 bases unmatched. The CDR3 has 15 amino acids. The CDR3 coding sequence is TGCGCCAATAGACAGGGCGGTGATAGCAATCAGCCCCAGCATTTT. Translated: CANRQGGDSNQPQHF.

This chain uses TRBV12-2 with TRBJ1-1. TRBV12-2 is a known pseudogene. The CDR3 has 17 amino acids. This CDR3 is CASRQGRGPGSVTEAFF. CDR3 sequence (DNA): TGTGCAAGTCGCCAAGGGCGGGGGCCAGGATCGGTGACTGAAGCTTTCTTT.

The chain employs TRBV2 and TRBJ1-3, with D perhaps TRBD1 (6 bases). Germline V gene data show CDR1 as SNHLY and CDR2 as FYNNEI. Trimming left V 6 bases short and J 5 bases short, with 14 bases between. The CDR3 sequence is 14 residues long. CDR3 DNA: TGTGCCAGCAGCCAGGGACATGCCCGAAACACCATATATTTT. Translated: CASSQGHARNTIYF.

The chain combines TRBV15 with TRBJ1-5; no definite D call. The CDR3 loop spans 16 amino acids. Germline V gene sequence: CDR1 LNHNV, CDR2 YYDKDF (reference sequence). With 1 base removed from V and 7 bases from J, the gap between germline ends came to 17 bases. The CDR3 DNA reads as TGTGCCACCAGCAGAGGTGGCCACTCCGGGAACCAGCCCCAGCATTTT. This codes for CATSRGGHSGNQPQHF.

This clone showed up just once. This chain uses TRBV5-4 with TRBJ1-3; unclear D gene. This CDR3 spans 15 amino acids. The V and J ends lost 0 bases and 0 bases respectively, with 7 bases between them. Germline loops: CDR1 SGHNT, CDR2 YYREEE (reference sequence). CDR3 DNA sequence: TGTGCCAGCAGCTTGGACAGCCTCTCTGGAAACACCATATATTTT. It specifies CASSLDSLSGNTIYF.

A single count supports this clone. The chain is built from TRBV19 and TRBJ1-2, with 9 positions matching TRBD1. The CDR3 extends over 15 amino acids. V shed 6 bases and J 3 bases; nucleotides not matched to a gene: 8. The germline V gene encodes CDR1 LNHDA and CDR2 SQIVND (reference sequence). The CDR3 loop is CASRVLTGGDYGYTF. The CDR3 DNA reads TGTGCCAGTAGGGTTTTGACAGGGGGGGACTATGGCTACACCTTC.

The chain recombines TRBV4-2 with TRBJ2-5, with TRBD1 identical over 10 bases. This CDR3 has 14 residues. Germline V CDR1 and CDR2: LGHNA, YNFKEQ. Trimming removed 4 bases from V and 1 base from J; junction bases left unmatched: 0. The CDR3 sequence: CASSRDRGQETQYF. In DNA form, the CDR3 reads TGTGCCAGCAGCCGGGACAGGGGCCAAGAGACCCAGTACTTC.

This chain connects TRBV6-4 to TRBJ1-1; D gene unclear. This CDR3 is 13 amino acids long. V lost 4 bases and J 1 base, leaving 7 bases between the germline ends. Germline V lookup: CDR1 MRHNA, CDR2 SNTAGT. CDR3 in amino acids: CASSVEENTEAFF. Here the CDR3 DNA reads TGTGCCAGCAGTGTGGAGGAGAACACTGAAGCTTTCTTT.

The chain joins TRBV30 to TRBJ2-7; tentative D call: TRBD2 (6 bases). This CDR3 contains 13 residues. V shed 5 bases and J shed 7 bases, with 18 bases lying between them. The V gene's germline CDR1 is GTSNPN and CDR2 SVGIG (reference sequence). The CDR3 region has the DNA TGTGCCTGGGGCGGCGGGATACCGGGGGAGCAGTACTTC. Translating gives CAWGGGIPGEQYF.